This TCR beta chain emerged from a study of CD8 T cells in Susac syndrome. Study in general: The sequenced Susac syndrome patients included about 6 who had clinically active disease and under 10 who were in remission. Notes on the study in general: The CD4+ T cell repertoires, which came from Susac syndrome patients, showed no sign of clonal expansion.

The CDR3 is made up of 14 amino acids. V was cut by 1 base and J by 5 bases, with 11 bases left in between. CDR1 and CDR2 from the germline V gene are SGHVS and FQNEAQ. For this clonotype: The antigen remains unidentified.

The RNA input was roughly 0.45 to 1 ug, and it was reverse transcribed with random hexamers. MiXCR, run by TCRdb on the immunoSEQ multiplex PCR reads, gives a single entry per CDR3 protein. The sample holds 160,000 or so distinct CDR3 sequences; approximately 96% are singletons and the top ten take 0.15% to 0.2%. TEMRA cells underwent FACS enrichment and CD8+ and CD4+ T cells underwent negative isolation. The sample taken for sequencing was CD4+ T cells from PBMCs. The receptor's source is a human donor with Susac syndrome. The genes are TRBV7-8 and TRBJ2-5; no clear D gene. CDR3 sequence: CASSLVPLGETQYF. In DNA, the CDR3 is TGTGCCAGCAGCTTAGTGCCGCTTGGCGAGACCCAGTACTTC.